Listed below are T cell receptor beta chains from one sample, sequenced in a study of blood T cell repertoires in COVID-19. TCRdb's copy holds only in-frame clones and misses some; the assay was immunoSEQ multiplex PCR. The table has some 99,000 clones, approximately 87% seen once. Specimen: peripheral blood. These receptors came from a woman aged 55-69 years with acute or convalescent COVID-19. The CDR3 runs from the conserved cysteine through the conserved F or W. Fields, in order: CDR3 DNA, CDR3 protein, D gene, J gene, V gene. The D gene is left open where the match is weak.

TGTGCCAGCAGCTCCAGGGGGATGATCTATGGCTACACCTTC | CASSSRGMIYGYTF | TRBD1 | TRBJ1-2 | TRBV5-8
TGTGCCAGCAGCTTAGAGGGGCGCTATGGCTACACCTTC | CASSLEGRYGYTF | . | TRBJ1-2 | TRBV11-2
TGTGCCAGCAGTCCTTCCCCGGTCCAGCGGGGGCTCCAAGAGACCCAGTACTTC | CASSPSPVQRGLQETQYF | TRBD2 | TRBJ2-5 | TRBV28
TGTGCCAGCTCACCGGACAGTAACTATGGCTACACCTTC | CASSPDSNYGYTF | . | TRBJ1-2 | TRBV18
TGTGCCAGCAGTTTAGGGGGGGCCTCTAAGGGCTACACCTTC | CASSLGGASKGYTF | . | TRBJ1-2 | TRBV27
TGTGCCAGCAGCGTAGCGCAGGGGGATAATTCACCCCTCCACTTT | CASSVAQGDNSPLHF | TRBD1 | TRBJ1-6 | TRBV9
TGTGCCAGTCGACGGACAGGGAACACCGGGGAGCTGTTTTTT | CASRRTGNTGELFF | TRBD1 | TRBJ2-2 | TRBV19
TGTGCCAGCAGCTTAGGATTCGGGGACACTGAAGCTTTCTTT | CASSLGFGDTEAFF | . | TRBJ1-1 | TRBV11-3
TGCGCCAGCAGTGCGGGCCTGACTAGCGGGCCTAGCACAGATACGCAGTATTTT | CASSAGLTSGPSTDTQYF | TRBD2 | TRBJ2-3 | TRBV10-1
TGTGCCAGCAGGGGGGACAGGATAGCTAACTATGGCTACACCTTC | CASRGDRIANYGYTF | TRBD1 | TRBJ1-2 | TRBV2
TGTGCCAGCAGCTTAGGGGGAGGAAAATCCTACAATGAGCAGTTCTTC | CASSLGGGKSYNEQFF | . | TRBJ2-1 | TRBV11-2
TGCGCCAGCAGCTTTGACAGAAGCTCTGGAAACACCATATATTTT | CASSFDRSSGNTIYF | . | TRBJ1-3 | TRBV5-1
TGTGCCAGCAGTAGGGACAGGACGAACTATGGCTACACCTTC | CASSRDRTNYGYTF | TRBD1 | TRBJ1-2 | TRBV6-5
TGTGCCAGCAGCGCTCCTGGCCGACTATTCGAGACCCAGTACTTC | CASSAPGRLFETQYF | . | TRBJ2-5 | TRBV7-8
TGTGCCAGCAGTTTATCTGCTAGCGGGGCCTACAATGAGCAGTTCTTC | CASSLSASGAYNEQFF | TRBD2 | TRBJ2-1 | TRBV28
TGTGCCAGCAGCCCCGGGGGTGCCTATGGCTACACCTTC | CASSPGGAYGYTF | . | TRBJ1-2 | TRBV28
TGTGCCAGCAGTTCGGTGGTAGCGGGAGGGTACGAGCAGTACTTC | CASSSVVAGGYEQYF | TRBD2 | TRBJ2-7 | TRBV28
TGTGCCAGCAAGGCTAGCGGAAACACCGGGGAGCTGTTTTTT | CASKASGNTGELFF | TRBD2 | TRBJ2-2 | TRBV25-1
TGTGCCATTGGCGTAGGGGGATACAATCAGCCCCAGCATTTT | CAIGVGGYNQPQHF | . | TRBJ1-5 | TRBV7-2
TGTGCCAGCAGCCAAGTAGGAGGTGGTTCACCCCTCCACTTT | CASSQVGGGSPLHF | . | TRBJ1-6 | TRBV3-1/TRBV3-2